These 9 T cell receptor beta chains originate from one sample sequenced in a study of blood T cell repertoires in COVID-19 (dated by TCRdb to the early 2020s). Preparation of the library involved the immunoSEQ multiplex PCR assay. The clones in this table, taken by TCRdb from immuneACCESS, are in-frame only. Not every clone is retained; where verified, under half of the shortfall comes from an unresolved V gene, and the cause of the rest is unknown. Across this sample there are tens of thousands of clones, with about 86% seen only once. Approximately 4.2% of the sample comes from the top ten. Sequencing input: peripheral blood. The receptors were gathered from a man in his fifties or sixties with acute or convalescent COVID-19.

The chain is built from TRBV6-5 and TRBJ1-6; tentative D call: TRBD1 (6 bases). Trimming pared 8 bases from V and 0 bases from J, leaving 11 bases between. This CDR3 is built from 15 residues. Per the germline V gene, CDR1 is MNHEY and CDR2 is SVGAGI. CDR3 in DNA: TGTGCCAGCCGACAGGCTAGCTCCTATAATTCACCCCTCCACTTT. Translation gives CASRQASSYNSPLHF.

This chain links TRBV18 with TRBJ2-7; TRBD2 aligns across 12 bases. The V gene end was trimmed by 6 bases and the J gene end by 1 base; junction bases not matched to a gene: 4. This CDR3 is built from 15 residues. Germline V gene lookup returns CDR1 KGHSH and CDR2 LQKENI. The CDR3 protein is CASSSGLAGSYEQYF. DNA for the CDR3: TGTGCCAGCTCGTCAGGACTAGCGGGATCCTACGAGCAGTACTTC.

The chain links TRBV11-3 to TRBJ2-2, with TRBD2 as a possible D gene (6 bases). This CDR3 comprises 16 residues. The germline V gene encodes CDR1 SGHNT and CDR2 YENEEA. V lost 2 bases to trimming and J lost 6 bases, with 16 bases between them. CDR3 loop: CASSLPGLTGAGELFF. CDR3 nucleotide sequence: TGTGCCAGCAGCTTACCGGGACTTACGGGAGCCGGGGAGCTGTTTTTT.

This clone was found once. The chain links TRBV15 to TRBJ1-1, with 10 bases identical to TRBD1. This CDR3 is 15 amino acids long. The ends lost 5 bases at V and 0 bases at J; junction bases unmatched: 3. Germline lookup yields CDR1 LNHNV and CDR2 YYDKDF (reference sequence). Written as DNA, the CDR3 is TGTGCCACCAGCGGGGGGACAGGGGTGAACACTGAAGCTTTCTTT. Its protein is CATSGGTGVNTEAFF.

This clone has a handful of counts. The V call is TRBV28, the J call TRBJ1-5; tentatively, D is TRBD1 (5 bases). The CDR3 totals 17 residues. Germline CDR1 is MDHEN and CDR2 is SYDVKM. The V end lost 7 bases, the J end lost 3 bases, and 22 bases lay between the germline ends. Here the CDR3 DNA reads TGTGCCAGCACCCCTTTCGGGACTCAGGGTCACAATCAGCCCCAGCATTTT. Translating gives CASTPFGTQGHNQPQHF.

V gene TRBV7-3 combines with J gene TRBJ2-7, with TRBD2 matching over 8 bases. The CDR3 sequence is 15 residues long. With 1 base clipped from V and 6 bases from J, the junction kept 8 bases outside the gene matches. Germline lookup yields CDR1 SGHTA and CDR2 FQGTGA. CDR3 loop: CASSLIPAGEAEQYF. CDR3 DNA sequence: TGTGCCAGCAGCTTAATTCCAGCGGGAGAGGCCGAGCAGTACTTC. Full variable domain (missing parts from reference TRBV7-3 and TRBJ2-7): GAGVSQTPSNKVTEKGKYVELRCDPISGHTALYWYRQSLGQGPEFLIYFQGTGAADDSGLPNDRFFAVRPEGSVSTLKIQRTERGDSAVYLCASSLIPAGEAEQYFGPGTRLTVT.

The chain couples TRBV2 to TRBJ1-6; 7 bases agree with TRBD1. Per the germline V gene, CDR1 is SNHLY and CDR2 is FYNNEI. This CDR3 comprises 16 residues. Trimming at V came to 7 bases and at J to 10 bases, leaving 16 bases not matched to a gene. The CDR3 bases are TGTGCCAGCAACTACAGGGGTGTACGTCCGGGCTCACCCCTCCACTTT. This gives the protein CASNYRGVRPGSPLHF.

The V and J genes are TRBV27 and TRBJ1-5; D is ambiguous. Germline V lookup: CDR1 MNHEY, CDR2 SMNVEV (reference sequence). V shed 5 bases and J shed 6 bases, with 14 bases lying between them. The length of the CDR3 is 14 residues. Here the CDR3 DNA reads TGTGCCAGCAGTCCTAAATCCCCAGGTCAGCCCCAGCATTTT. Encoded protein: CASSPKSPGQPQHF.

The chain recombines TRBV2 with TRBJ2-2, with D perhaps matching TRBD1 (6 bases). The germline CDR1 and CDR2 sequences are SNHLY and FYNNEI. The germline V and J ends were trimmed by 8 bases and 7 bases, with 17 bases remaining between them. This CDR3 spans 14 amino acids. The CDR3 region has the DNA TGTGCCAGCCTTCTCCTAGTAGGGGGCGGGGAGCTGTTTTTT. It encodes CASLLLVGGGELFF.